Below are 9 T cell receptor beta chains sequenced from a single sample in a study of T cell clusters in autoimmune cytopenias. TRB rearrangements were amplified by touch-down multiplex PCR with mixed TRB-A/B primers. No DNA is given; TCRdb re-called the multiplex PCR reads and lists each CDR3 protein once. This table holds about 15,000 distinct CDR3 sequences. TRB was amplified from roughly 250 ng of peripheral blood genomic DNA per sample. These data were likewise used in another study, on T cell repertoires in aging, cancer and after chemotherapy.

The sample consisted of peripheral blood. The receptors derive from a human donor in good health.

The V gene is TRBV6-5, the J gene TRBJ1-1; TCRdb reports TRBD1, a call that lacks DNA to check it against. This CDR3 comprises 15 residues. Germline-derived CDR1 and CDR2 are MNHEY and SVGAGI. The CDR3 sequence: CASSLQGRGGTEAFF.

The chain couples TRBV19 to TRBJ1-5. The CDR3 spans 13 residues. Germline V CDR1 and CDR2: LNHDA, SQIVND (reference sequence). This CDR3 is CASNPLPYQPQHF.

This sequence joins TRBV29-1 and TRBJ1-1. Germline CDR1 reads SQVTM; CDR2 reads ANQGSEA. The CDR3 spans 13 residues. This CDR3 is CSVQNSLNTEAFF. The full variable domain, its missing parts supplied by reference TRBV29-1 and TRBJ1-1, is SAVISQKPSRDICQRGTSLTIQCQVDSQVTMMFWYRQQPGQSLTLIATANQGSEATYESGFVIDKFPISRPNLTFSTLTVSNMSPEDSSIYLCSVQNSLNTEAFFGQGTRLTVV.

The chain is built from TRBV13 and TRBJ2-3; TCRdb calls TRBD1, which cannot be checked without DNA. From germline, CDR1 is PRHDT and CDR2 FYEKMQ (reference sequence). The CDR3 is made up of 14 amino acids. CDR3 sequence: CASSLGQGTDTQYF.

This clonotype counts as medium-sized by frequency. The chain links TRBV27 to TRBJ2-3; the D gene TCRdb calls, TRBD1, cannot be checked with no DNA. Per the germline V gene, CDR1 is MNHEY and CDR2 is SMNVEV (reference sequence). The CDR3 loop spans 14 amino acids. The CDR3 loop reads CASSFRDRGDTQYF.

By frequency, this clonotype is medium-sized. J is TRBJ1-4 and V is TRBV29-1. The CDR3 consists of 13 residues. Germline V gives CDR1 SQVTM, CDR2 ANQGSEA. The CDR3 sequence: CSVNRAYGEKLFF.

In terms of frequency, this clonotype is medium-sized. This chain connects TRBV29-1 to TRBJ2-6; TCRdb returns TRBD1, unconfirmable since there is no DNA. Germline assignment: CDR1 SQVTM and CDR2 ANQGSEA. This CDR3 is built from 19 residues. This CDR3 is CSVEERSQGRVRGANVLTF.

The rearrangement joins TRBV6-1 to TRBJ2-2; TCRdb lists TRBD1, though no DNA is available to test this call. Germline V lookup: CDR1 MNHNS, CDR2 SASEGT. The CDR3 totals 15 residues. CDR3 amino acids: CASRGGGGWAGELFF.

The rearrangement uses TRBV7-9 and TRBJ1-6; absent DNA, TCRdb's TRBD1 call cannot be checked. Germline V CDR1 and CDR2: SEHNR, FQNEAQ (reference sequence). The CDR3 totals 15 residues. CDR3 in amino acids: CASSAQGALRTPLHF.